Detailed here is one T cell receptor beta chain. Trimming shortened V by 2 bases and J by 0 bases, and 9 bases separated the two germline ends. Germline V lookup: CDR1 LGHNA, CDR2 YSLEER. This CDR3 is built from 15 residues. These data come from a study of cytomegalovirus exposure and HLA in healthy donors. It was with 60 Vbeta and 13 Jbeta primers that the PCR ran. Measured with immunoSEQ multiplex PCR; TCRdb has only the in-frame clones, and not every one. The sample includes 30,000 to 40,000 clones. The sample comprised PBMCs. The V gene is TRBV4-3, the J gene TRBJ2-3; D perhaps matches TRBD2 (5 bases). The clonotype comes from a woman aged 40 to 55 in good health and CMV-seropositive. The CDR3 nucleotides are TGCGCCAGCAGCCAAACTAGAGGCAGCACAGATACGCAGTATTTT. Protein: CASSQTRGSTDTQYF.